The 24 T cell receptor beta chains listed next were all sequenced from one sample in a study of T cells in tuberculosis. TCRdb's copy holds only in-frame clones and misses some; the assay was immunoSEQ multiplex PCR. The sample yields 20,000 to 25,000 clones, 75% to 90% seen once. Sequenced: PBMCs. The receptors derive from a donor between 5 and 29 years old with latent tuberculosis or without tuberculosis infection.

The chain is built from TRBV19 and TRBJ1-5; 10 positions match TRBD1. The CDR3 spans 15 residues. Losses at the gene ends were 6 bases for V and 6 bases for J; bases not matched to a gene: 8. The germline gives CDR1 LNHDA, CDR2 SQIVND (reference sequence). CDR3 protein: CASSHDRGQIQPQHF. Here the CDR3 DNA reads TGTGCCAGTAGCCACGACAGGGGGCAGATTCAGCCCCAGCATTTT.

V usage is TRBV6-6 and J usage is TRBJ1-4; maybe TRBD1 (5 bases). The CDR3 loop spans 14 amino acids. From germline, CDR1 is MNHNY and CDR2 SVGAGI (reference sequence). Trimming took 8 bases from V and 5 from J, leaving 15 bases between them. The DNA for the CDR3 is TGTGCCAGCTCTGGCGTGGGGGGGAATGAAAAACTGTTTTTT. Its translation is CASSGVGGNEKLFF.

The rearrangement joins TRBV30 to TRBJ1-1; perhaps TRBD1 as D (5 bases). V shed 0 bases and J shed 1 base, with 9 bases lying between them. This CDR3 region has 14 residues. The germline V gene has CDR1 GTSNPN and CDR2 SVGIG (reference sequence). For the CDR3, the DNA is TGTGCCTGGAGTGTAGGGGCAGCGAACACTGAAGCTTTCTTT. Protein product: CAWSVGAANTEAFF.

The chain has TRBV6-6 and TRBJ1-2; TRBD1 might be the D (6 bases). The CDR3 totals 14 residues. Between the trimmed V and J ends, which lost 5 bases and 8 bases, there was a span of 18 bases. The germline CDR1 and CDR2 sequences are MNHNY and SVGAGI (reference sequence). DNA for the CDR3: TGTGCCAGCAGTCCTACAGGGATTAGCTCCGGCTACACCTTC. Protein product: CASSPTGISSGYTF.

V usage is TRBV14 and J usage is TRBJ2-2; 10 nucleotides agree with TRBD1. The trim removed 8 bases at V and 2 bases at J, leaving 2 bases unmatched. Germline CDR1 reads SGHDN; CDR2 reads FVKESK. The CDR3 totals 14 residues. As DNA, the CDR3 is TGTGCCAGCCGGGACAGGGGCAACACCGGGGAGCTGTTTTTT. Translated: CASRDRGNTGELFF.

The rearrangement joins TRBV19 to TRBJ1-5, with a weak D call TRBD1 (5 bases). Trimming cost V 9 bases and J 0 bases, with 9 bases left between them. Germline-derived CDR1 and CDR2 are LNHDA and SQIVND (reference sequence). This CDR3 contains 13 residues. The CDR3 DNA follows: TGTGCCAGCAGACAGTTTAGCAATCAGCCCCAGCATTTT. It is translated as CASRQFSNQPQHF.

The V and J genes are TRBV5-1 and TRBJ1-6; TRBD1 matches at 10 bases. CDR3 size: 15 residues. Germline trimming cut 4 bases from V and 10 bases from J; bases unmatched to any gene: 8. The germline V gene encodes CDR1 SGHRS and CDR2 YFSETQ. The CDR3 sequence is CASSQIDRGQSPLHF. In DNA, the CDR3 is TGCGCCAGCAGCCAAATCGACAGGGGGCAATCACCCCTCCACTTT.

This CDR3 is CASSTIFSGANVLTF. The CDR3 region has the DNA TGTGCCAGCAGCACAATATTCTCTGGGGCCAACGTCCTGACTTTC. This chain joins TRBV11-2 and TRBJ2-6; D remains ambiguous. CDR1 and CDR2 (germline): SGHAT, FQNNGV. Trimming removed 5 bases at V and 0 bases at J, with 8 bases between. The CDR3 is made up of 15 amino acids.

This chain joins TRBV7-8 and TRBJ1-1; no clear D gene. The germline gives CDR1 SGHVS, CDR2 FQNEAQ. The CDR3 extends over 13 amino acids. V dropped 3 bases and J dropped 2 bases, with 7 bases sitting between them. The CDR3 is CASSFWANTEAFF. In DNA, the CDR3 is TGTGCCAGCAGCTTTTGGGCCAACACTGAAGCTTTCTTT.

This chain uses TRBV27 with TRBJ1-2; 7 nucleotides line up with TRBD1. Germline CDR1 MNHEY, CDR2 SMNVEV (reference sequence). The J segment lost 11 bases and the V segment lost 7 bases, leaving 13 bases of the junction unmatched. The CDR3 runs 13 residues. The CDR3 region has the DNA TGTGCCAGCATGCCAGCCGAGACAGGGCGATACACCTTC. It translates to CASMPAETGRYTF.

The chain couples TRBV10-3 to TRBJ2-1; D call uncertain. This CDR3 has 12 amino acids. V lost 2 bases and J lost 7, with 6 bases in between. The germline V gene encodes CDR1 ENHRY and CDR2 SYGVKD. The CDR3 is CAISEDANEQFF. CDR3 sequence (DNA): TGTGCCATCAGTGAGGATGCGAATGAGCAGTTCTTC.

The chain couples TRBV4-2 to TRBJ2-3; 11 bases map to TRBD2. This CDR3 is 17 amino acids long. CDR1 LGHNA and CDR2 YNFKEQ come from the germline V gene. Trimming took 3 bases from V and 4 from J; bases not matched to a gene: 9. Written as DNA, the CDR3 is TGTGCCAGCAGCCATGATGGGGGGACTAGCGGCTCAGATACGCAGTATTTT. Protein sequence: CASSHDGGTSGSDTQYF.

The rearrangement joins TRBV2 to TRBJ2-1, with no clear D. Germline V gene data show CDR1 as SNHLY and CDR2 as FYNNEI. The CDR3 consists of 15 residues. Trimming removed 2 bases at V and 0 bases at J, with 8 bases between. CDR3 in amino acids: CASSESVSSYNEQFF. The DNA of the CDR3 is TGTGCCAGCAGTGAATCGGTAAGCTCCTACAATGAGCAGTTCTTC.

This clone was found once. The junction and the germline gene differ at one end; a read error may be behind it. The chain combines TRBV5-1 with TRBJ2-5; D is unresolved. Germline V gene data show CDR1 as SGHRS and CDR2 as YFSETQ. The CDR3 runs to 11 residues. As DNA, the CDR3 is TGCGCCAGCAGCTTGGGAGGCTACCCCAACTTC. Its protein product is CASSLGGYPNF.

This clone was detected a few times. The chain has TRBV7-2 and TRBJ2-7, with TRBD1 identical over 10 bases. The germline V gene has CDR1 SGHTA and CDR2 FQGNSA. The CDR3 loop spans 15 amino acids. Trimming took 5 bases from V and 4 from J; bases not matched to a gene: 8. The CDR3 nucleotides are TGTGCCAGCAGCCTCGTGACGGGACAGGGGTACGAGCAGTACTTC. This gives the protein CASSLVTGQGYEQYF.

The chain is built from TRBV10-2 and TRBJ1-2; D is perhaps TRBD1 (5 bases). V lost 7 bases and J 8 bases, leaving 14 bases between the germline ends. This CDR3 has 12 residues. The germline CDR1 and CDR2 sequences are WSHSY and SAAADI. CDR3 in DNA: TGCGCCAGCAACGGGGGAGGAGGCGGCTACACCTTC. Its translation is CASNGGGGGYTF.

This clone has more than one count but fewer than ten. J is TRBJ1-6 and V is TRBV6-1; TRBD1 matches at 10 bases. From germline, CDR1 is MNHNS and CDR2 SASEGT. J was trimmed by 9 bases and V by 1 base; bases with no gene match: 0. The CDR3 extends over 14 amino acids. The CDR3 DNA sequence: TGTGCCAGCAGTGAAGGACAGGGGGCTTCACCCCTCCACTTT. This translates into CASSEGQGASPLHF.

This clone has only one observation. This sequence joins TRBV27 and TRBJ2-3, with TRBD1 as a possible D gene (6 bases). From germline, CDR1 is MNHEY and CDR2 SMNVEV (reference sequence). V dropped 4 bases and J dropped 0 bases, with 17 bases sitting between them. The CDR3 covers 17 residues. The CDR3: CASSWRETDRSTDTQYF. CDR3 nucleotide sequence: TGTGCCAGCAGTTGGCGCGAAACGGACAGAAGCACAGATACGCAGTATTTT.

This clone was seen a single time. The rearrangement links TRBV5-1 to TRBJ2-5; 7 positions agree with TRBD1. V shed 8 bases, J shed 2 bases, and the junction held 6 bases outside the gene matches. The CDR3 is made up of 13 amino acids. Germline CDR1 SGHRS, CDR2 YFSETQ. The CDR3 reads CASSGTVQETQYF. In DNA, the CDR3 is TGCGCCAGTAGTGGGACAGTACAAGAGACCCAGTACTTC.

This chain joins TRBV25-1 and TRBJ1-2, with D possibly TRBD1 on 5 matching bases. Germline V gene sequence: CDR1 MGHDK, CDR2 SYGVNS. This CDR3 is 13 amino acids long. V was clipped by 6 bases and J by 4 bases, with 12 bases between them. The CDR3 region is CASRWGESYGYTF. In DNA, the CDR3 is TGTGCCAGCAGGTGGGGGGAGAGCTATGGCTACACCTTC.

This sequence joins TRBV19 and TRBJ1-4; the D is unclear. The CDR3 sequence is 15 residues long. The germline V and J ends were trimmed by 6 bases and 5 bases, with 16 bases remaining between them. CDR1 and CDR2 (germline): LNHDA, SQIVND (reference sequence). CDR3 sequence: CASSLSRGGNEKLFF. The DNA for the CDR3 is TGTGCCAGTAGCCTCTCTCGAGGAGGGAATGAAAAACTGTTTTTT.

This chain joins TRBV27 and TRBJ2-7, with 8 nucleotides matching TRBD2. V was pared by 8 bases and J by 2 bases, with 8 bases of the junction left unmatched. The CDR3 runs to 14 residues. Germline V lookup: CDR1 MNHEY, CDR2 SMNVEV (reference sequence). Here the CDR3 reads CASRGGHGAYEQYF. The CDR3 DNA follows: TGTGCCAGCCGGGGGGGGCATGGGGCCTACGAGCAGTACTTC.

This chain links TRBV28 with TRBJ2-3; TRBD2 matches at 7 bases. Trimming at V came to 6 bases and at J to 1 base, leaving 4 bases not matched to a gene. Germline V lookup: CDR1 MDHEN, CDR2 SYDVKM. The CDR3 runs 14 residues. The CDR3 reads CASRPRGGTDTQYF. The CDR3 coding sequence is TGTGCCAGCAGGCCACGGGGGGGCACAGATACGCAGTATTTT.

The gene calls are TRBV19 and TRBJ1-5; weak D call: TRBD1 (6 bases). Trimming shortened V by 6 bases and J by 2 bases, and 14 bases separated the two germline ends. The CDR3 runs to 15 residues. The germline V gene has CDR1 LNHDA and CDR2 SQIVND (reference sequence). The CDR3 region is CASSPRGSGNQPQHF. The CDR3 bases are TGTGCCAGTAGCCCAAGGGGGAGCGGCAATCAGCCCCAGCATTTT.